This TCR beta chain came from a study of CD8 T cells in ankylosing spondylitis. Overall study findings and caveats: A TCR beta motif of about 8 highly homologous variants seemed to mark ankylosing spondylitis blood.

One entry per CDR3 protein, called by TCRdb with MiXCR from the 5' RACE reads. The sample yields a few hundred thousand distinct CDR3 sequences, approximately 12% seen once. This clonotype was recorded many times. Its antigen is as yet unknown. The CDR3 loop spans 14 amino acids. Trimming stripped 5 bases from V and 0 bases from J, with 12 bases between. CDR1 SQVTM and CDR2 ANQGSEA come from the germline V gene. The receptor's source is a male donor with ankylosing spondylitis. Sample: blood, either unsorted or a sorted T cell fraction (not recorded which). V gene TRBV29-1 combines with J gene TRBJ2-3, with unresolved D. CDR3 in DNA: TGCAGCGTTCAGAGTCAGGCGAGCACAGATACGCAGTATTTT. Translation gives CSVQSQASTDTQYF.